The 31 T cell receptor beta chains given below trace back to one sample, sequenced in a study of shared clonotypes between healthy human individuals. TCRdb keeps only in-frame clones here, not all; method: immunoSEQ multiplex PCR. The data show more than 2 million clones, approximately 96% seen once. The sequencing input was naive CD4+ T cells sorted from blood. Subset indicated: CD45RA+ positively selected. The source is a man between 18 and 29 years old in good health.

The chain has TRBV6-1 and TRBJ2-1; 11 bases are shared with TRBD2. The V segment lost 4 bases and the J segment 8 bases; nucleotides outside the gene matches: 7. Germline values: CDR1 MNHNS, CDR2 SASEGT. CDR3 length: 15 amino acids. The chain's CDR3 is CASSVSGRAGDEQFF. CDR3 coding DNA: TGTGCCAGCAGTGTTAGCGGGAGGGCGGGCGATGAGCAGTTCTTC.

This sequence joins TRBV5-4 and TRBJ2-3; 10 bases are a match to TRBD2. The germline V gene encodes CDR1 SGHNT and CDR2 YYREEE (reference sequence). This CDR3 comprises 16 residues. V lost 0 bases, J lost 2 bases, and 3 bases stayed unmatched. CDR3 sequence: CASSLELAGNTDTQYF. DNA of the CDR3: TGTGCCAGCAGCTTGGAACTAGCGGGGAACACAGATACGCAGTATTTT.

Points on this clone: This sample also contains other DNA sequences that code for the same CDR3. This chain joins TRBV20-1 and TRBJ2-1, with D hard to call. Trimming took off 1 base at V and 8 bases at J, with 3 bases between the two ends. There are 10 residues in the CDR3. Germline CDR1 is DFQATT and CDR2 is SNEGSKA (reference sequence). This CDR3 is CSARVDEQFF. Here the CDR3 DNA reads TGCAGTGCTAGAGTGGATGAGCAGTTCTTC.

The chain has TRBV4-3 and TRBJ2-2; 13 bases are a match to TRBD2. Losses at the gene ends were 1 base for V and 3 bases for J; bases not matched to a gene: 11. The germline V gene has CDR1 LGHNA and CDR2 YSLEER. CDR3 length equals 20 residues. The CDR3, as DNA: TGCGCCAGCAGCCAAGTTACTAGCGGGAGGGCCCGTGCGCACACCGGGGAGCTGTTTTTT. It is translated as CASSQVTSGRARAHTGELFF.

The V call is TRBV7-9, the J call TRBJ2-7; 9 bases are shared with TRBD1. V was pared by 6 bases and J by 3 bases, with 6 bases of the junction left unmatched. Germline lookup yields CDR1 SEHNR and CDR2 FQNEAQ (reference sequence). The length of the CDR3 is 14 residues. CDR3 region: CASRNDRGNYEQYF. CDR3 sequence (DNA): TGTGCCAGCAGAAATGACAGGGGGAACTACGAGCAGTACTTC.

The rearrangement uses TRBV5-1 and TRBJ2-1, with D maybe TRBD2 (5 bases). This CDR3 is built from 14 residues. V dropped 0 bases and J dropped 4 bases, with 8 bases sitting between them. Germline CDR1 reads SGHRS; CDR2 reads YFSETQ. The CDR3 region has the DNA TGCGCCAGCAGCTTGGTAACGGGGTACAATGAGCAGTTCTTC. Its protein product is CASSLVTGYNEQFF.

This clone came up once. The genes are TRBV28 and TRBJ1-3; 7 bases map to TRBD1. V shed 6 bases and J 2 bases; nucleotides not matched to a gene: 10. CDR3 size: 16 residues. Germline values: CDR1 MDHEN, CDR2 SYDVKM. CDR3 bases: TGTGCCAGCAGGAAGGGGGCGAAGGGTACTGGAAACACCATATATTTT. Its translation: CASRKGAKGTGNTIYF.

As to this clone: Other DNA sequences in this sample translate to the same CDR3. CDR3 region: CASSLGGLSGNTIYF. In nucleotides, the CDR3 is TGTGCCAGCAGCTTGGGGGGTCTGTCTGGAAACACCATATATTTT. This sequence joins TRBV5-4 and TRBJ1-3, with unresolved D. Germline V CDR1 and CDR2: SGHNT, YYREEE (reference sequence). The V end was cut by 0 bases, the J end by 1 base, with 8 bases between. This CDR3 spans 15 amino acids.

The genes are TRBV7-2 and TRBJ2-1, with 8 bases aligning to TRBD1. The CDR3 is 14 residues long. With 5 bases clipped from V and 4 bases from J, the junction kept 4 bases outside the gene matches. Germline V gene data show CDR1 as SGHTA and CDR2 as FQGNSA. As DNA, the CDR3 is TGTGCCAGCAGCCCGGGACAGGAGTACAATGAGCAGTTCTTC. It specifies CASSPGQEYNEQFF.

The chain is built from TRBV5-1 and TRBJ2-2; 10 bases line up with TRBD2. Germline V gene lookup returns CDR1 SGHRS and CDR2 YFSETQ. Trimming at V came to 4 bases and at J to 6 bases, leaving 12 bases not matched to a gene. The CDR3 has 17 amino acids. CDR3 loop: CASSGRSSGSTPGELFF. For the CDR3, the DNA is TGCGCCAGCAGCGGACGTTCTAGCGGGAGTACCCCCGGGGAGCTGTTTTTT.

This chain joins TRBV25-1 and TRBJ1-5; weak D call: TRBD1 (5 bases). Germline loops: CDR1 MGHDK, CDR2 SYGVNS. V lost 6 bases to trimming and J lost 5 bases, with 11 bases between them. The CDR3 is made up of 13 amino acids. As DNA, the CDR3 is TGTGCCAGCAGGGCGGACAACTATCAGCCCCAGCATTTT. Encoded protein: CASRADNYQPQHF.

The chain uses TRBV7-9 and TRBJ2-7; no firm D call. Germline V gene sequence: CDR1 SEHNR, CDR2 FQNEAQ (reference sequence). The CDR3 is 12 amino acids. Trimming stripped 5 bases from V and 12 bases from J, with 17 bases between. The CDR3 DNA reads TGTGCCAGCAGCCAAGAATCCTCAAAAGCGTACTTC. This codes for CASSQESSKAYF.

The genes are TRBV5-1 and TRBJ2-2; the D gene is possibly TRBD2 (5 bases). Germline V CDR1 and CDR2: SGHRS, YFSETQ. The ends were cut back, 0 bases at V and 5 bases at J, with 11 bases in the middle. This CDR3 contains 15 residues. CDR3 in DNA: TGCGCCAGCAGCTTGGGGGAACGGGATACCGGGGAGCTGTTTTTT. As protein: CASSLGERDTGELFF. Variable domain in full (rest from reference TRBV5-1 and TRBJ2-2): KAGVTQTPRYLIKTRGQQVTLSCSPISGHRSVSWYQQTPGQGLQFLFEYFSETQRNKGNFPGRFSGRQFSNSRSEMNVSTLELGDSALYLCASSLGERDTGELFFGEGSRLTVL.

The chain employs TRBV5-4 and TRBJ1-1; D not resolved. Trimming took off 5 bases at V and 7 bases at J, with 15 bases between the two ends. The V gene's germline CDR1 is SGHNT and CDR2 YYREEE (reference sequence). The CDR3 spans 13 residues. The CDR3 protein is CASRSGIGLEAFF. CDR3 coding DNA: TGTGCCAGCAGGTCCGGGATTGGGCTTGAAGCTTTCTTT.

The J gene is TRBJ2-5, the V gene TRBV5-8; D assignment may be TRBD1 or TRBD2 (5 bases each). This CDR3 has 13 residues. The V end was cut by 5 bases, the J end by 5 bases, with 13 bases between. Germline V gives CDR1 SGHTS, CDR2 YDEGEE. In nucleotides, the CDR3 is TGTGCCAGCAGACAGGCTCCGGGGGAGACCCAGTACTTC. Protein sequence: CASRQAPGETQYF.

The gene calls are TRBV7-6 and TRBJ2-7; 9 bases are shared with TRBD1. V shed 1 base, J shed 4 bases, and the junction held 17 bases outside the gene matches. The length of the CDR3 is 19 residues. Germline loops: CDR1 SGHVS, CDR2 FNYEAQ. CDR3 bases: TGTGCCAGCAGCTTAGGCGGGACAGGGCCCTCCGGGGCGATTTACGAGCAGTACTTC. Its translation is CASSLGGTGPSGAIYEQYF.

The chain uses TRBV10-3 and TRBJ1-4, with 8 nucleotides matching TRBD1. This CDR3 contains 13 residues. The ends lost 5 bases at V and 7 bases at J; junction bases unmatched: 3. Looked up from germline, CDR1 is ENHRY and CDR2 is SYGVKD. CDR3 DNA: TGTGCCATCAGTCAGGGGGCTGTTGAAAAACTGTTTTTT. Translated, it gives CAISQGAVEKLFF.

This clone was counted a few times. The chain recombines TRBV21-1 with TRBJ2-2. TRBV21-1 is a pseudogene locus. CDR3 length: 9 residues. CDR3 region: CASTGELFF. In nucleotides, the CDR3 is TGTGCCAGCACCGGGGAGCTGTTTTTT.

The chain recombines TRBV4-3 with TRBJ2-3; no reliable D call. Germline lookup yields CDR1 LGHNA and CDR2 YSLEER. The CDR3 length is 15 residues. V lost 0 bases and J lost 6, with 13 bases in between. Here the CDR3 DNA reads TGCGCCAGCAGCCAAGACGTGGCGTACTCTGATACGCAGTATTTT. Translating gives CASSQDVAYSDTQYF.

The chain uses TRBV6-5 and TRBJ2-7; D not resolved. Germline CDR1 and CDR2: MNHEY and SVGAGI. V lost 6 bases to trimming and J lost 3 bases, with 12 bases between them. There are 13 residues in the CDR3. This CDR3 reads CASSNRAFYEQYF. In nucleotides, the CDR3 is TGTGCCAGCAGCAACCGGGCTTTCTACGAGCAGTACTTC.

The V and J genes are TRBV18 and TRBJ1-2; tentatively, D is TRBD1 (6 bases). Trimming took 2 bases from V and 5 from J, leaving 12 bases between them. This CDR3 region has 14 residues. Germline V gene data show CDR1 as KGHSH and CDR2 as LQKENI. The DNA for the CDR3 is TGTGCCAGCTCACCAGAACAGGGTTGGTATGGCTACACCTTC. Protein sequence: CASSPEQGWYGYTF.

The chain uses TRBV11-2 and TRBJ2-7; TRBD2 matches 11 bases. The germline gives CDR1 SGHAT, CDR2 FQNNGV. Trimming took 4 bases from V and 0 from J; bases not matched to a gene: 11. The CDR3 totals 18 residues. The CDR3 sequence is CASSSPPVAGGLSYEQYF. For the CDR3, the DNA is TGTGCCAGCAGCTCCCCCCCGGTAGCGGGAGGGCTCTCCTACGAGCAGTACTTC.

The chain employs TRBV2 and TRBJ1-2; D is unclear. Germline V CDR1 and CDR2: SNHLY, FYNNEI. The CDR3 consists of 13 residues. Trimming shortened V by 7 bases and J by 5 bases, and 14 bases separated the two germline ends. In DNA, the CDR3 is TGTGCCAGCACTGGGCGGCTGGGTTATGGCTACACCTTC. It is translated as CASTGRLGYGYTF.

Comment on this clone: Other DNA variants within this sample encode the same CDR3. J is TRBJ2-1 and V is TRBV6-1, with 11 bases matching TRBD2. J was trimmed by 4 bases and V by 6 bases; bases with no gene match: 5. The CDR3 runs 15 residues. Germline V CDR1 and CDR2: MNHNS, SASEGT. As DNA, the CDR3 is TGTGCCAGCAGGGTGACTAGCGGGGTATACAATGAGCAGTTCTTC. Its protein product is CASRVTSGVYNEQFF.

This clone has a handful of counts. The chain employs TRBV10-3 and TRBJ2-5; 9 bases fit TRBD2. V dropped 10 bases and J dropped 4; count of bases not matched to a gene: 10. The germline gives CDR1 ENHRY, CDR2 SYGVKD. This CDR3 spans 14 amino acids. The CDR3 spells CATRVAGAGETQYF. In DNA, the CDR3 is TGTGCCACCAGGGTAGCGGGAGCTGGAGAGACCCAGTACTTC.

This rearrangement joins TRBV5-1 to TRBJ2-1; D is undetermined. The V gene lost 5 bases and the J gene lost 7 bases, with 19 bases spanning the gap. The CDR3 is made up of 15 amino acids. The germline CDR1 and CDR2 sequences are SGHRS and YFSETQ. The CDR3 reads CASSQIETPPNEQFF. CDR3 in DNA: TGCGCCAGCAGTCAAATAGAGACTCCGCCGAATGAGCAGTTCTTC.

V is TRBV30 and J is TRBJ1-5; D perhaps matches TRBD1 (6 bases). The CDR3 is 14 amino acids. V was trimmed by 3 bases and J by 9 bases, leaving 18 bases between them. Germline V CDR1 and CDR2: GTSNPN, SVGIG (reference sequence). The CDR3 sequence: CAWSPDSNLGPQHF. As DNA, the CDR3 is TGTGCCTGGAGCCCGGACAGCAACCTCGGGCCCCAGCATTTT.

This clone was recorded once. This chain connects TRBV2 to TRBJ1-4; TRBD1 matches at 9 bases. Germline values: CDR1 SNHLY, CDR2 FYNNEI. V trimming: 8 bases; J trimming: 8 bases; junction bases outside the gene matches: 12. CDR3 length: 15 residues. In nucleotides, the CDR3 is TGTGCCAGCGCGGCCGGGACAGGGAGAGCCGAAAAACTGTTTTTT. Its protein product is CASAAGTGRAEKLFF.

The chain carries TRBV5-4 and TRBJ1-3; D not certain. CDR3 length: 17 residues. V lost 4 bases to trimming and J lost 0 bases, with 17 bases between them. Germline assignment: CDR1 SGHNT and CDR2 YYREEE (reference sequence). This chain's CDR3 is CASSNGVALHSGNTIYF. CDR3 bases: TGTGCCAGCAGCAACGGGGTGGCCTTACACTCTGGAAACACCATATATTTT.

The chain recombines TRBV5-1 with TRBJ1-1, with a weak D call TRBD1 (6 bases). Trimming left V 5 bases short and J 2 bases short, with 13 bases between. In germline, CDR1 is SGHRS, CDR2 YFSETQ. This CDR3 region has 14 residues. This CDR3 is CASSYDRLNTEAFF. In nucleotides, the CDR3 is TGCGCCAGCAGTTACGACAGGCTAAACACTGAAGCTTTCTTT.

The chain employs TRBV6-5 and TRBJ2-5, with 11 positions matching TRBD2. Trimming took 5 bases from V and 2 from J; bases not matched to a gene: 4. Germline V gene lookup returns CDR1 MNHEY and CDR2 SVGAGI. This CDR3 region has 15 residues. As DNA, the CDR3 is TGTGCCAGCAGTAGACTAGCGGGACTTCAAGAGACCCAGTACTTC. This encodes CASSRLAGLQETQYF.